The clone carrying this T cell receptor (beta chain) was seen only once. This entry comes from a study of CD8 T cells in Susac syndrome. Germline lookup yields CDR1 SGHNT and CDR2 YYREEE (reference sequence). The CDR3 is 14 amino acids. The V end was cut by 2 bases, the J end by 4 bases, with 13 bases between. Reverse transcription of roughly 0.45 to 1 ug RNA used random hexamers. TCR beta CDR3 was amplified by immunoSEQ multiplex PCR. This amplification extended across 54 Vbeta and 13 Jbeta segments. From the immunoSEQ multiplex PCR reads, TCRdb called clonotypes with MiXCR, one entry per CDR3 protein. This sample carries under 200,000 distinct CDR3 sequences, 85% to 95% of them seen once, and the ten largest clones take 0.15% to 0.2%.

Specimen: CD8+ T cells from PBMCs. The chain combines TRBV5-4 with TRBJ2-7; a weak D match, TRBD2 (5 bases). This sequence was found in a human donor with multiple sclerosis. DNA of the CDR3: TGTGCCAGCAGCTTAGACCCCTCGGGGTACGAGCAGTACTTC. The encoded protein is CASSLDPSGYEQYF.